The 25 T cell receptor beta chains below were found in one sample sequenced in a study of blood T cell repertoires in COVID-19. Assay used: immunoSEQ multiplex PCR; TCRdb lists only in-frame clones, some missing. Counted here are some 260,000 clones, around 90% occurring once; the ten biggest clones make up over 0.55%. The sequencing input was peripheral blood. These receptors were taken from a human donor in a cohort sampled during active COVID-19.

The CDR3 DNA sequence: TGTGCCAGCGGACCCGGGACAGGGTCCCCCACCGGGGAGCTGTTTTTT. Protein sequence: CASGPGTGSPTGELFF. The chain has TRBV7-6 and TRBJ2-2, with 9 positions matching TRBD1. Looked up from germline, CDR1 is SGHVS and CDR2 is FNYEAQ. V gave up 8 bases and J gave up 4 bases; unmatched junction bases: 11. The CDR3 loop spans 16 amino acids.

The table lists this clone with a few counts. Written as DNA, the CDR3 is TGTGCCAGCAGCTTCTCTAGCGGGGGGGCAGCCTACGAGCAGTACTTC. This sequence encodes CASSFSSGGAAYEQYF. The rearrangement joins TRBV7-2 to TRBJ2-7, with 12 bases matching TRBD2. The germline V gene encodes CDR1 SGHTA and CDR2 FQGNSA. V shed 3 bases and J 2 bases; nucleotides not matched to a gene: 5. The CDR3 contains 16 residues. Filled out from reference TRBV7-2 and TRBJ2-7, the complete variable domain reads GAGVSQSPSNKVTEKGKDVELRCDPISGHTALYWYRQSLGQGLEFLIYFQGNSAPDKSGLPSDRFSAERTGGSVSTLTIQRTQQEDSAVYLCASSFSSGGAAYEQYFGPGTRLTVT.

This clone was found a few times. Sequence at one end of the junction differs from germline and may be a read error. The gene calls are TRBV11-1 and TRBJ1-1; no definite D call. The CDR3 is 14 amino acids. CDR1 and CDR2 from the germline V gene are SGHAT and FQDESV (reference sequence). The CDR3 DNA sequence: TGTGCCAGCAGCTTAGCGGGGAGTGCATCTGAGGCTTTCTTT. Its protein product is CASSLAGSASEAFF.

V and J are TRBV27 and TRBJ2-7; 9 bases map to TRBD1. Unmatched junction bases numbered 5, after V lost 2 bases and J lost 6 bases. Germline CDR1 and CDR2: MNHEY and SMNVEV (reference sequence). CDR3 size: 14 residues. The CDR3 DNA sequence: TGTGCCAGCAGTTTAGCCGGGACAGGGTCCGAGCAGTACTTC. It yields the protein CASSLAGTGSEQYF.

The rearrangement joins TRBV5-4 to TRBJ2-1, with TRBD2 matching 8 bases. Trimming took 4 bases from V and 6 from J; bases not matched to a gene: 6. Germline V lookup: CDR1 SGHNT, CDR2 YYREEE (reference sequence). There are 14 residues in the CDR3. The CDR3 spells CASSPREGINEQFF. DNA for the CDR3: TGTGCCAGCAGCCCCCGGGAGGGAATCAATGAGCAGTTCTTC.

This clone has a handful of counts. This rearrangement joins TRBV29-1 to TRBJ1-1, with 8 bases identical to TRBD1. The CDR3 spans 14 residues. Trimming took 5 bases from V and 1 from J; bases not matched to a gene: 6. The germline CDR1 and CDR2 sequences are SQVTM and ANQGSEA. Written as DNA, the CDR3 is TGCAGCGTTAAGGACAGGGAGACGAACACTGAAGCTTTCTTT. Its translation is CSVKDRETNTEAFF.

CDR3 in DNA: TGTGCCAGCAGTGATCCGGGACTAGCGGACCTCACAGATACGCAGTATTTT. Translating gives CASSDPGLADLTDTQYF. J is TRBJ2-3 and V is TRBV6-2 or TRBV6-3; 11 bases are shared with TRBD2. This CDR3 comprises 17 residues. Losses at the gene ends were 5 bases for V and 2 bases for J; bases not matched to a gene: 9. The V gene's germline CDR1 is MNHEY and CDR2 SVGEGT.

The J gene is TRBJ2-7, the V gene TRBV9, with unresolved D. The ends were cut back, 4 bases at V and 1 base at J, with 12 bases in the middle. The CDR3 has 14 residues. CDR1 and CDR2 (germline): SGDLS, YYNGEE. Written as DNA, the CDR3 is TGTGCCAGCAGCCCGCGATATAGTTCCTACGAGCAGTACTTC. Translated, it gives CASSPRYSSYEQYF.

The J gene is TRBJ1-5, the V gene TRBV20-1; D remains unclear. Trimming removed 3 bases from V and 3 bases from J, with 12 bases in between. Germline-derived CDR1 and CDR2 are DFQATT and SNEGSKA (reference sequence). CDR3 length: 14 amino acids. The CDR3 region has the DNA TGCAGTGCTAGTTACGCGGGCCTCAATCAGCCCCAGCATTTT. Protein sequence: CSASYAGLNQPQHF.

The CDR3 DNA reads TGTGCCACCAGTCGAGGGGGAATGGTGGACGGGGAGCTGTTTTTT. Protein: CATSRGGMVDGELFF. This chain links TRBV24-1 with TRBJ2-2, with D possibly TRBD1 on 6 matching bases. V lost 6 bases and J lost 7, with 17 bases in between. This CDR3 spans 15 amino acids. Germline CDR1 and CDR2: KGHDR and SFDVKD.

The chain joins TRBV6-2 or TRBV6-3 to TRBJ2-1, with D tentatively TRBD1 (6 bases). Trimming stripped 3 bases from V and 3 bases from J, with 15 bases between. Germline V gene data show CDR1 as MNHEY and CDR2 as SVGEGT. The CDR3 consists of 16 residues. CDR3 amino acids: CASSYSGVMFYNEQFF. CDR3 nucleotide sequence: TGTGCCAGCAGTTATTCAGGGGTGATGTTCTACAATGAGCAGTTCTTC.

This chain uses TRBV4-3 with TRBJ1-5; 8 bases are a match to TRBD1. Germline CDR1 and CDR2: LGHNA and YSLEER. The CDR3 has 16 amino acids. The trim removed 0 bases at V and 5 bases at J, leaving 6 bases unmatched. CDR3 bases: TGCGCCAGCAGCCAAGAATTCGGACAGGGATATCAGCCCCAGCATTTT. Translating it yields CASSQEFGQGYQPQHF.

The CDR3 reads CASSSGTGANQYQETQYF. The CDR3 DNA is TGTGCCAGCAGCTCCGGGACAGGGGCCAACCAGTACCAAGAGACCCAGTACTTC. The chain couples TRBV5-8 to TRBJ2-5, with 10 bases fitting TRBD1. The V gene's germline CDR1 is SGHTS and CDR2 YDEGEE. Unmatched junction bases numbered 11, after V lost 3 bases and J lost 0 bases. This CDR3 spans 18 amino acids.

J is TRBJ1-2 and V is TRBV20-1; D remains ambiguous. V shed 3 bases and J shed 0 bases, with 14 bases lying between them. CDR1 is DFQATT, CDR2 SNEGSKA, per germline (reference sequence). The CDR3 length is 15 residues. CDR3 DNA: TGCAGTGCTAGTGACGCAGGAAAAGCTAACTATGGCTACACCTTC. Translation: CSASDAGKANYGYTF.

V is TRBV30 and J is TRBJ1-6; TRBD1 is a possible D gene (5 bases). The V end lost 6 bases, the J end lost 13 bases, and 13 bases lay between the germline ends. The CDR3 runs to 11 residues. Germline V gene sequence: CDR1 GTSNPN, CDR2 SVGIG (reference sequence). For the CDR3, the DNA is TGTGCCTGCCGTCGCGGGGCCCCCCTCCACTTT. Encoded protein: CACRRGAPLHF.

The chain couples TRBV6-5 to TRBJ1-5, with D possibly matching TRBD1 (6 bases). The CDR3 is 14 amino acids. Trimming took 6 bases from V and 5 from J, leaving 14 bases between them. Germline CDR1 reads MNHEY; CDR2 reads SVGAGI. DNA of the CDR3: TGTGCCAGCAGCCAAACAGGGATCTATCAGCCCCAGCATTTT. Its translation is CASSQTGIYQPQHF.

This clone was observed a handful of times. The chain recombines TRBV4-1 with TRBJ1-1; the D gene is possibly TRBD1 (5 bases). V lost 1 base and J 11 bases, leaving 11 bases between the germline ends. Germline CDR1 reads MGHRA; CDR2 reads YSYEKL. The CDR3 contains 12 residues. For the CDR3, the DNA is TGCGCCAGCAGCCAAGTGAAGGGGTGGGCTTTCTTT. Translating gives CASSQVKGWAFF.

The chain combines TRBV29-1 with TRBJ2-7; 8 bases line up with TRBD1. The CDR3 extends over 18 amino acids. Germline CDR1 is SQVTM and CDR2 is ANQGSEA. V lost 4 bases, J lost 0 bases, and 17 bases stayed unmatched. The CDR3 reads CSVVSTAGGFLFSYEQYF. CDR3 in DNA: TGCAGCGTTGTCTCAACGGCAGGGGGCTTCCTCTTCTCCTACGAGCAGTACTTC.

In DNA, the CDR3 is TGTGCCAGCAGCCTCGGCCTGGTTGGGCGGGAGGGAAATACGCAGTATTTT. Translation: CASSLGLVGREGNTQYF. The chain joins TRBV7-3 to TRBJ2-3; TRBD2 aligns across 9 bases. This CDR3 is 17 amino acids long. The germline CDR1 and CDR2 sequences are SGHTA and FQGTGA. The V and J ends lost 5 bases and 7 bases, in that order; junction bases with no gene match: 16.

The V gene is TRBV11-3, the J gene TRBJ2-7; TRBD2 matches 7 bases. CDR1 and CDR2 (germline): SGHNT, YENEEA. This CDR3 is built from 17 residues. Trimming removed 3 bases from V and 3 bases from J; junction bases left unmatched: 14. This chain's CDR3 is CASSFTPGISGYYEQYF. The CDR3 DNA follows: TGTGCCAGCAGCTTCACCCCTGGGATTAGCGGGTACTACGAGCAGTACTTC. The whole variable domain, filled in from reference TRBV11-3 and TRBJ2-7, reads EAGVVQSPRYKIIEKKQPVAFWCNPISGHNTLYWYLQNLGQGPELLIRYENEEAVDDSQLPKDRFSAERLKGVDSTLKIQPAELGDSAVYLCASSFTPGISGYYEQYFGPGTRLTVT.

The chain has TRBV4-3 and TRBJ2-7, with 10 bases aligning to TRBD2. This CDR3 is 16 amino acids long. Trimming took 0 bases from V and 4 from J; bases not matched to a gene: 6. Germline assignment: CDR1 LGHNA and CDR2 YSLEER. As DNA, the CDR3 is TGCGCCAGCAGCCAAGATGGTAGCGGGAGGATATACGAGCAGTACTTC. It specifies CASSQDGSGRIYEQYF.

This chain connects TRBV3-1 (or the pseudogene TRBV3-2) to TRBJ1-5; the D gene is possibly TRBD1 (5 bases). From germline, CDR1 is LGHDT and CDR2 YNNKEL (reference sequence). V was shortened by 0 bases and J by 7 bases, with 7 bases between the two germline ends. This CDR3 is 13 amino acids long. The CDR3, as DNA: TGTGCCAGCAGCCAAGACAGGGCACAGCCCCAGCATTTT. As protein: CASSQDRAQPQHF.

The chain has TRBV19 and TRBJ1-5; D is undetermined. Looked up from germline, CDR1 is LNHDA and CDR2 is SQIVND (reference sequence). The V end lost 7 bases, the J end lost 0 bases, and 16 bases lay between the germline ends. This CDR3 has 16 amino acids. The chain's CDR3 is CASTVIGGDSNQPQHF. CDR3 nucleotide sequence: TGTGCCAGTACCGTTATCGGCGGAGATAGCAATCAGCCCCAGCATTTT.

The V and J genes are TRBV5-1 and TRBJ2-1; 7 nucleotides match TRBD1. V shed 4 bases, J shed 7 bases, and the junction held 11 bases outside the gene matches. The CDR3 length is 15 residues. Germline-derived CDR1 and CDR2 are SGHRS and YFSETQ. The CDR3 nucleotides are TGCGCCAGCAGCCCTACGTTACAGGGGCGAAATGAGCAGTTCTTC. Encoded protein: CASSPTLQGRNEQFF. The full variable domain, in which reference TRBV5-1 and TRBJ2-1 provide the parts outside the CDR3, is KAGVTQTPRYLIKTRGQQVTLSCSPISGHRSVSWYQQTPGQGLQFLFEYFSETQRNKGNFPGRFSGRQFSNSRSEMNVSTLELGDSALYLCASSPTLQGRNEQFFGPGTRLTVL.

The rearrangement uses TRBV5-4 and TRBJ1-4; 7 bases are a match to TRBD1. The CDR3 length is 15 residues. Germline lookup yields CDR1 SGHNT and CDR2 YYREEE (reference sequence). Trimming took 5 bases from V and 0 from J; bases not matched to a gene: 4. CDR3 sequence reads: CASSGDRATNEKLFF. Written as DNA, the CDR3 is TGTGCCAGCAGTGGGGACAGAGCAACTAATGAAAAACTGTTTTTT.